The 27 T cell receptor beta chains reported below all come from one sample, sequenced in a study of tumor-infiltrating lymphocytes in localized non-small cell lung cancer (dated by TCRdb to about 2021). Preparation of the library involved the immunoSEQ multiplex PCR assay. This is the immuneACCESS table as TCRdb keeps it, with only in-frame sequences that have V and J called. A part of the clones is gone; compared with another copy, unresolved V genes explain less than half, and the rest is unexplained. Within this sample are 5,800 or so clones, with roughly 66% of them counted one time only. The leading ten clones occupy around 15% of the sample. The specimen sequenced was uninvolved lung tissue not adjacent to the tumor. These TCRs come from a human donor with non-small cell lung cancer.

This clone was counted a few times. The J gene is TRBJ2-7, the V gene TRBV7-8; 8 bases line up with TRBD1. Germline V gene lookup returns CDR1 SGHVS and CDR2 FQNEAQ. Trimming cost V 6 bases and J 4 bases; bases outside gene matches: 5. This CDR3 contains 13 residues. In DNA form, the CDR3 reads TGTGCCAGCAGTGACAGGGGCCCATACGAGCAGTACTTC. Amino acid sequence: CASSDRGPYEQYF.

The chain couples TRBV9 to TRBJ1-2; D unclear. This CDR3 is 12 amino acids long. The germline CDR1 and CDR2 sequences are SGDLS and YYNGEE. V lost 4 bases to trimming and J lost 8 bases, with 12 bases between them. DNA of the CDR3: TGTGCCAGCAGCCCTCCCTTGGGGGGCTACACCTTC. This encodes CASSPPLGGYTF.

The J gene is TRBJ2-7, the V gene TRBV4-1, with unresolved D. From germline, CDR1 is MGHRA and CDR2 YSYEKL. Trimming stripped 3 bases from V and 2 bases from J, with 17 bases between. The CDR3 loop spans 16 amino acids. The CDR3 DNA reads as TGCGCCAGCAGCCAGGGCCCAGGCAGGCCGACCTACGAGCAGTACTTC. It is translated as CASSQGPGRPTYEQYF.

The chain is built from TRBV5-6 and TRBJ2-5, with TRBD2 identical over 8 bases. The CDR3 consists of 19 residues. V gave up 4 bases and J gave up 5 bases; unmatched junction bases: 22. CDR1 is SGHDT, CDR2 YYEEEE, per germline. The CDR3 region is CASSAFIKRESIVIETQYF. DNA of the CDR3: TGTGCCAGCAGCGCCTTCATCAAGCGGGAGAGCATTGTGATTGAGACCCAGTACTTC.

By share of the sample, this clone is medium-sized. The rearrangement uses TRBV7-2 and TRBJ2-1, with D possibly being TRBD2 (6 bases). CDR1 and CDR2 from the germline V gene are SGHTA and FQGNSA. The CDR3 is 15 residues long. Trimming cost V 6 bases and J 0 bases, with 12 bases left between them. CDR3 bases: TGTGCCAGCAGTTCTCTAGCGAACTCCTACAATGAGCAGTTCTTC. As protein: CASSSLANSYNEQFF.

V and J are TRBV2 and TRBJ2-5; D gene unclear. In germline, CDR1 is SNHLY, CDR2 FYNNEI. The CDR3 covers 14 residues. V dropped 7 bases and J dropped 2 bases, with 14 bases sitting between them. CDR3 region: CASTGGREQETQYF. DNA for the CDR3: TGTGCCAGCACCGGTGGGCGAGAACAAGAGACCCAGTACTTC.

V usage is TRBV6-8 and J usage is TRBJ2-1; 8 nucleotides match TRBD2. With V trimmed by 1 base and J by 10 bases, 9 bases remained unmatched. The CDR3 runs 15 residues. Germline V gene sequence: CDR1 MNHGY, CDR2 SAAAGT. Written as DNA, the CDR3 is TGTGCCAGCAGTTACTGTCCGGGAGGGACGTGCGAGCAGTTCTTC. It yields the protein CASSYCPGGTCEQFF.

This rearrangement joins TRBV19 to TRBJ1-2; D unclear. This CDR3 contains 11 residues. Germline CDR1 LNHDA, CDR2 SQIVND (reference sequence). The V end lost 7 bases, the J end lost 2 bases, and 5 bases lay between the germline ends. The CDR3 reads CASTRNYGYTF. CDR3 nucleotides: TGTGCCAGTACAAGGAACTATGGCTACACCTTC.

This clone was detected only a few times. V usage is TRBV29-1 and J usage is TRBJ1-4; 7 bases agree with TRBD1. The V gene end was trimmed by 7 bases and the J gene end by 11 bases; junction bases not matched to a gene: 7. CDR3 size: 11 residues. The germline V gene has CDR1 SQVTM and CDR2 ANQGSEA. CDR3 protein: CSAGDREKLFF. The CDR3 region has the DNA TGCAGCGCCGGTGACAGGGAGAAACTGTTTTTT.

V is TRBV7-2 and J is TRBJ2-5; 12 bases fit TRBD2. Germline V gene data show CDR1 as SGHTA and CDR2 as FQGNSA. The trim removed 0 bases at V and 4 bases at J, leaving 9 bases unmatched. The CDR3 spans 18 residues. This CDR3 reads CASSLALTSGRARETQYF. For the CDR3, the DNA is TGTGCCAGCAGCTTAGCATTGACTAGCGGGAGAGCACGAGAGACCCAGTACTTC.

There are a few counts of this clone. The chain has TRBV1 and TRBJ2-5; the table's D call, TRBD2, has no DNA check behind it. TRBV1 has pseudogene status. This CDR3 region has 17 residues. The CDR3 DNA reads TGCACCAGCAGCCAAGTTGGGACTAGCGGGAGGGAAGAGACCCAGTACTTC. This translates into CTSSQVGTSGREETQYF.

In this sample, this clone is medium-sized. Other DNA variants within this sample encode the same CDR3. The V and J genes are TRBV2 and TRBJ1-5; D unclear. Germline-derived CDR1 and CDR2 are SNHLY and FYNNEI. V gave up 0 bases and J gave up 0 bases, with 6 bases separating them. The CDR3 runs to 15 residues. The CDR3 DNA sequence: TGTGCCAGCAGTGAAGCGCGGGGTAGCAATCAGCCCCAGCATTTT. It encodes CASSEARGSNQPQHF.

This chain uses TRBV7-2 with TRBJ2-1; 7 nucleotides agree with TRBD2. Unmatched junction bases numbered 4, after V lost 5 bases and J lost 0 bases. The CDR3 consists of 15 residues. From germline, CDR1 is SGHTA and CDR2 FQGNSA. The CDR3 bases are TGTGCCAGCAGCCCACTAGCGAACTCCTACAATGAGCAGTTCTTC. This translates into CASSPLANSYNEQFF. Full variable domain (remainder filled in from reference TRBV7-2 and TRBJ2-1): GAGVSQSPSNKVTEKGKDVELRCDPISGHTALYWYRQSLGQGLEFLIYFQGNSAPDKSGLPSDRFSAERTGGSVSTLTIQRTQQEDSAVYLCASSPLANSYNEQFFGPGTRLTVL.

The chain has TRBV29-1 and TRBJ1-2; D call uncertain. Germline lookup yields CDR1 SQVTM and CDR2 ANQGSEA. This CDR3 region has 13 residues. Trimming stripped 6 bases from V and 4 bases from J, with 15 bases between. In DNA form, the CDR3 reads TGCAGCGTCCTACCGAAGGAGACCTATGGCTACACCTTC. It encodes CSVLPKETYGYTF. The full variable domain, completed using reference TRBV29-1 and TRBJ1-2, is SAVISQKPSRDICQRGTSLTIQCQVDSQVTMMFWYRQQPGQSLTLIATANQGSEATYESGFVIDKFPISRPNLTFSTLTVSNMSPEDSSIYLCSVLPKETYGYTFGSGTRLTVV.

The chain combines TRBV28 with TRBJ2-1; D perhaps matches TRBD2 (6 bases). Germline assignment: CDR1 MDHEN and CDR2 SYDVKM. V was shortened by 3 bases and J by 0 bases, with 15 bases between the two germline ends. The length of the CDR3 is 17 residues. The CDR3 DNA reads TGTGCCAGCAGTTTTGCCCGATGGACTAACTCCTACAATGAGCAGTTCTTC. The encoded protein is CASSFARWTNSYNEQFF.

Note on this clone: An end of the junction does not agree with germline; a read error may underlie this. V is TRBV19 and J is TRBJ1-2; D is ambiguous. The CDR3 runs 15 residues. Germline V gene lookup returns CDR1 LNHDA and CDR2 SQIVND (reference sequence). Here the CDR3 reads CASSPVGYTTYRYTF. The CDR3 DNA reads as TGTGCCAGTAGTCCAGTAGGGTACACAACCTATCGCTACACCTTC.

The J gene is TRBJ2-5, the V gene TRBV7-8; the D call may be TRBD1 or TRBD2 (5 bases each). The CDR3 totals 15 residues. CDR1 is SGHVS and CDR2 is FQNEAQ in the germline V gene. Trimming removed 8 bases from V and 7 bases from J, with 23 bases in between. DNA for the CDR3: TGTGCCAGCTCCCAAGTGGGGGATTGGGATGGGACCCAGTACTTC. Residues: CASSQVGDWDGTQYF.

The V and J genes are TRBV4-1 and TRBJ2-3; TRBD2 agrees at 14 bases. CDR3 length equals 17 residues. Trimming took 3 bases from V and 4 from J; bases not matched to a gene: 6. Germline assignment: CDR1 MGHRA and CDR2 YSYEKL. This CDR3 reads CASSQSGLAGEPDTQYF. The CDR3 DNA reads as TGCGCCAGCAGCCAGTCGGGACTAGCGGGAGAGCCAGATACGCAGTATTTT.

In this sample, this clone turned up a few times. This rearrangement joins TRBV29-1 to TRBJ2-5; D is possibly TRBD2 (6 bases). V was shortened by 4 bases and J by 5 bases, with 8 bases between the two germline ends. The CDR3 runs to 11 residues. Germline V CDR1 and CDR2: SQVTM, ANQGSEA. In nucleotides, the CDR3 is TGCAGCGTTGGACGGGGGGAGACCCAGTACTTC. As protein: CSVGRGETQYF.

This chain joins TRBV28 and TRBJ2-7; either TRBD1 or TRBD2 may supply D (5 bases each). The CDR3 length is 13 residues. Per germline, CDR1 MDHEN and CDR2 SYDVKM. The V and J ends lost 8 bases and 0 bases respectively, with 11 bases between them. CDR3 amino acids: CASGTGLSYEQYF. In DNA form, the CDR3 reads TGTGCCAGCGGAACGGGGCTCTCCTACGAGCAGTACTTC.

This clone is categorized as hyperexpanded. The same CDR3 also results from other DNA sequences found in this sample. CDR3 nucleotides: TGTGCCAGCAGCGTAGGACAGGGTACCTACGAGCAGTACTTC. Amino acid sequence: CASSVGQGTYEQYF. The chain links TRBV9 to TRBJ2-7; 7 nucleotides agree with TRBD1. V dropped 0 bases and J dropped 2; count of bases not matched to a gene: 2. This CDR3 has 14 amino acids. From germline, CDR1 is SGDLS and CDR2 YYNGEE.

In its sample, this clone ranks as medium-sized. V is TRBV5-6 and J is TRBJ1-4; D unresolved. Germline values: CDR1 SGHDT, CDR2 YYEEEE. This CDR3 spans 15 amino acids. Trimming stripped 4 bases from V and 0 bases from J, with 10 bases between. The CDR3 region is CASSPSSATNEKLFF. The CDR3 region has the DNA TGTGCCAGCAGCCCAAGCAGTGCAACTAATGAAAAACTGTTTTTT.

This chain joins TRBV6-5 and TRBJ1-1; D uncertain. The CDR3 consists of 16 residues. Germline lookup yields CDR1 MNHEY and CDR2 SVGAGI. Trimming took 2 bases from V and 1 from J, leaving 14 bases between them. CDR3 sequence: CASSYSGGDPNTEAFF. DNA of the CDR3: TGTGCCAGCAGTTACAGTGGCGGAGACCCGAACACTGAAGCTTTCTTT.

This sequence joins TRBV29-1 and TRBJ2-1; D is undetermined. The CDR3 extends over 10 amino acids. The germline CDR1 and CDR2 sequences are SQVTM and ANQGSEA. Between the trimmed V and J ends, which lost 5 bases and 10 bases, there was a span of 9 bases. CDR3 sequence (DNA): TGCAGCGTTTTGAGAGAGGAGCAGTTCTTC. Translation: CSVLREEQFF.

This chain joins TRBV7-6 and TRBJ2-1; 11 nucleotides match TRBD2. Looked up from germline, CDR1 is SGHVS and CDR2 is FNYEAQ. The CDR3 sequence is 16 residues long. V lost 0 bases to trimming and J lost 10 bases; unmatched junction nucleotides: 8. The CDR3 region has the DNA TGTGCCAGCAGCTTAGCACCGGGACTAGCGGAAATCGAGCAGTTCTTC. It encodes CASSLAPGLAEIEQFF.

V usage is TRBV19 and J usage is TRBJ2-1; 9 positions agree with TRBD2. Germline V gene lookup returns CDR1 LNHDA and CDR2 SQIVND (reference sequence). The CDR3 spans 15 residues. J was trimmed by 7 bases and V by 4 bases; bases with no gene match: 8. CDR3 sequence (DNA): TGTGCCAGTAGTAAGAAGGGCGGGAGGGGAAATGAGCAGTTCTTC. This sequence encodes CASSKKGGRGNEQFF.

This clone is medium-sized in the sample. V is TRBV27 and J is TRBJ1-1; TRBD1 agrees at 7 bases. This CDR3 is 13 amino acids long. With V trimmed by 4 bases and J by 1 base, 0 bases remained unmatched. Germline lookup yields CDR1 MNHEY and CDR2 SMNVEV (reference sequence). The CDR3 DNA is TGTGCCAGCAGTTCAGGGGGGAACACTGAAGCTTTCTTT. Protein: CASSSGGNTEAFF.